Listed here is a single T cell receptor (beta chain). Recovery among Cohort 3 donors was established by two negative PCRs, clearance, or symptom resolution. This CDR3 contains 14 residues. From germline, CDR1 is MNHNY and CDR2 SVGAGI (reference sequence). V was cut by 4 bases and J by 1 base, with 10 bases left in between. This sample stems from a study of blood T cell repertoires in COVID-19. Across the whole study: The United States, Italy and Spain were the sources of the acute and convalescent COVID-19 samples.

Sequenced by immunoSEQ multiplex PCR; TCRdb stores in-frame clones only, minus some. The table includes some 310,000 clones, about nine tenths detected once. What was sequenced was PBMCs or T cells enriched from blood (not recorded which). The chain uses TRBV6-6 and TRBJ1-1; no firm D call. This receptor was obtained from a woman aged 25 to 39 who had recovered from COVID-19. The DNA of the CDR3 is TGTGCCAGCAGTTTAGACGGGAAGAACACTGAAGCTTTCTTT. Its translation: CASSLDGKNTEAFF.